This TCR beta chain is from a study of OX40 agonist ivuxolimab in advanced cancers. Profiled with immunoSEQ multiplex PCR; TCRdb holds only in-frame clones, not every one. In the table there are about 26,000 clones, over 80% of which are singletons. V shed 4 bases and J 5 bases; nucleotides not matched to a gene: 9. The CDR3 has 16 residues. From germline, CDR1 is SGHRS and CDR2 YFSETQ. The TCR comes from an adult with an advanced solid tumor such as melanoma, head and neck, liver or kidney cancer. The sequencing used CD4+ or CD8+ T cells sorted from blood, collected in a trial of the OX40 agonist ivuxolimab. The chain links TRBV5-1 to TRBJ2-5, with 12 positions matching TRBD1. Here the CDR3 reads CASSLGDRGLGETQYF. In nucleotides, the CDR3 is TGCGCCAGCAGCCTTGGGGACAGGGGGCTCGGTGAGACCCAGTACTTC.